The 29 T cell receptor beta chains listed next were all sequenced from one sample in a study of Ad26.COV2.S vaccination and SARS-CoV-2 variants. The treatment was: around 19 received Ad26.COV2.S at low or high dose, single or two shots; about 5 received placebo; per-sample allocation not given. It was on day 63 after the first vaccine or placebo injection that samples were taken. Sequencing used immunoSEQ multiplex PCR; TCRdb keeps in-frame clones, though not all of them. Of around 450,000 clones in the sample, approximately 89% are singletons; the top ten hold around 2.6%. The specimen was peripheral blood, collected in a trial of Ad26.COV2.S vaccine versus placebo. These receptor sequences come from a person between 18 and 59 years old who received the Ad26.COV2.S COVID-19 vaccine or a placebo.

Comments on this clone: This same CDR3 is encoded by further DNA sequences in the sample. The J gene is TRBJ1-1, the V gene TRBV11-3; D uncertain. Germline CDR1 reads SGHNT; CDR2 reads YENEEA. This CDR3 comprises 14 residues. V dropped 2 bases and J dropped 2 bases, with 9 bases sitting between them. The CDR3 is CASSLSGVNTEAFF. The CDR3 nucleotides read TGTGCCAGCAGCTTATCGGGCGTTAACACTGAAGCTTTCTTT.

The chain recombines TRBV5-1 with TRBJ2-1; 8 bases line up with TRBD2. After removal of 3 bases from V and 12 bases from J, the junction contained 14 bases not matched to a gene. The germline V gene encodes CDR1 SGHRS and CDR2 YFSETQ. There are 15 residues in the CDR3. CDR3 nucleotides: TGCGCCAGCAGCTCGGGGGGGCTAGCGGCGGAGGGGCAGTTCTTC. Residues: CASSSGGLAAEGQFF. The full variable domain, with the rest looked up from reference TRBV5-1 and TRBJ2-1, is KAGVTQTPRYLIKTRGQQVTLSCSPISGHRSVSWYQQTPGQGLQFLFEYFSETQRNKGNFPGRFSGRQFSNSRSEMNVSTLELGDSALYLCASSSGGLAAEGQFFGPGTRLTVL.

The chain carries TRBV11-3 and TRBJ1-2; tentatively, D is TRBD1 (5 bases). Germline-derived CDR1 and CDR2 are SGHNT and YENEEA. The CDR3 is made up of 13 amino acids. V was pared by 1 base and J by 6 bases, with 9 bases between. The CDR3 loop is CASSLASGDGYTF. CDR3 nucleotides: TGTGCCAGCAGCTTAGCTTCGGGGGATGGCTACACCTTC.

The rearrangement links TRBV7-8 to TRBJ1-5, with D possibly matching TRBD1 (6 bases). Per the germline V gene, CDR1 is SGHVS and CDR2 is FQNEAQ. The CDR3 contains 12 residues. The V end was cut by 5 bases, the J end by 13 bases, with 15 bases between. The CDR3: CASSEGTLPQHF. CDR3 nucleotides: TGTGCCAGCAGCGAGGGGACACTACCGCAGCATTTT. Full variable domain (rest looked up from reference TRBV7-8 and TRBJ1-5): GAGVSQSPRYKVAKRGQDVALRCDPISGHVSLFWYQQALGQGPEFLTYFQNEAQLDKSGLPSDRFFAERPEGSVSTLKIQRTQQEDSAVYLCASSEGTLPQHFGDGTRLSIL.

Only a few counts were recorded for this clone. The chain links TRBV3-1 (or the pseudogene TRBV3-2) to TRBJ1-2; a weak D match, TRBD1 (5 bases). The V gene lost 4 bases and the J gene lost 5 bases, with 17 bases spanning the gap. The CDR3 is 15 residues long. CDR1 and CDR2 from the germline V gene are LGHDT and YNNKEL (reference sequence). The chain's CDR3 is CASSLQYRSSYGYTF. The CDR3 DNA follows: TGTGCCAGCAGCCTTCAATACAGGTCTTCATATGGCTACACCTTC.

The chain combines TRBV5-1 with TRBJ2-3; 8 nucleotides align to TRBD2. Germline trimming cut 0 bases from V and 5 bases from J; bases unmatched to any gene: 5. Germline values: CDR1 SGHRS, CDR2 YFSETQ. This CDR3 has 15 amino acids. For the CDR3, the DNA is TGCGCCAGCAGCTTGGGTGCTAGCGGGTTAGATACGCAGTATTTT. It translates to CASSLGASGLDTQYF.

The CDR3 here is CASSPIQGTNTEAFF. As DNA, the CDR3 is TGTGCCAGCAGCCCGATACAGGGGACGAACACTGAAGCTTTCTTT. The J gene is TRBJ1-1, the V gene TRBV4-2, with 7 bases aligning to TRBD1. The V gene's germline CDR1 is LGHNA and CDR2 YNFKEQ. With V trimmed by 4 bases and J by 1 base, 6 bases remained unmatched. The CDR3 contains 15 residues.

The rearrangement joins TRBV15 to TRBJ2-1, with 9 bases matching TRBD2. V lost 4 bases to trimming and J lost 10 bases; unmatched junction nucleotides: 11. Germline values: CDR1 LNHNV, CDR2 YYDKDF (reference sequence). The CDR3 covers 15 residues. CDR3 region: CATSTREGLGGEQFF. The DNA of the CDR3 is TGTGCCACCAGCACGCGGGAGGGCCTGGGGGGCGAGCAGTTCTTC.

V gene TRBV6-4 combines with J gene TRBJ2-5; TRBD2 matches at 13 bases. J was trimmed by 5 bases and V by 4 bases; bases with no gene match: 7. Germline values: CDR1 MRHNA, CDR2 SNTAGT. The CDR3 runs 16 residues. For the CDR3, the DNA is TGTGCCAGCAGTGGGGAGACTAGCGGGAGGACGGAGACCCAGTACTTC. Amino acids: CASSGETSGRTETQYF.

The V gene is TRBV4-3, the J gene TRBJ1-5, with 8 bases fitting TRBD1. The CDR3 runs 17 residues. V was clipped by 1 base and J by 3 bases; unmatched bases: 8. The germline gives CDR1 LGHNA, CDR2 YSLEER. CDR3 DNA sequence: TGCGCCAGCAGCCAAGCCTTAGGCAGGGGGCCCAATCAGCCCCAGCATTTT. Translating gives CASSQALGRGPNQPQHF.

The genes are TRBV7-9 and TRBJ2-1; TRBD2 agrees at 12 bases. Trimming took 4 bases from V and 4 from J; bases not matched to a gene: 8. Germline values: CDR1 SEHNR, CDR2 FQNEAQ (reference sequence). This CDR3 is built from 17 residues. CDR3 bases: TGTGCCAGCAGCTCGTTGGGGACTAGCGGGCCGTACAATGAGCAGTTCTTC. Amino acid sequence: CASSSLGTSGPYNEQFF.

The V call is TRBV7-9, the J call TRBJ1-4; TRBD1 might be the D (5 bases). CDR1 and CDR2 from the germline V gene are SEHNR and FQNEAQ (reference sequence). Trimming left V 5 bases short and J 4 bases short, with 23 bases between. This CDR3 is 18 amino acids long. CDR3 in amino acids: CASSPIPGPRRGNEKLFF. The DNA of the CDR3 is TGTGCCAGCAGCCCCATACCGGGACCCCGCCGGGGTAATGAAAAACTGTTTTTT.

In its sample, this clone was seen a few times. The chain employs TRBV18 and TRBJ1-5, with a tentative D call TRBD1 (6 bases). V was clipped by 2 bases and J by 9 bases, with 23 bases between them. This CDR3 is 17 amino acids long. Germline V gene data show CDR1 as KGHSH and CDR2 as LQKENI. CDR3 sequence (DNA): TGTGCCAGCTCACCAGTTAGGGGGACCCCTCCCAAGTGGCCCCAGCATTTT. Translated, it gives CASSPVRGTPPKWPQHF.

The gene calls are TRBV4-2 and TRBJ1-3, with D possibly being TRBD1 (5 bases). From germline, CDR1 is LGHNA and CDR2 YNFKEQ. V was shortened by 1 base and J by 0 bases, with 13 bases between the two germline ends. CDR3 length: 17 residues. For the CDR3, the DNA is TGTGCCAGCAGCCAAGGAGACAGCACCTTCTCTGGAAACACCATATATTTT. Translated: CASSQGDSTFSGNTIYF.

This clone was seen only once. This sequence joins TRBV24-1 and TRBJ1-5, with D tentatively TRBD1 (6 bases). This CDR3 is built from 16 residues. Germline CDR1 KGHDR, CDR2 SFDVKD. V lost 4 bases and J 9 bases, leaving 21 bases between the germline ends. CDR3 amino acids: CATSDAGDVLRGPQHF. Written as DNA, the CDR3 is TGTGCCACCAGTGACGCAGGGGATGTACTGCGGGGGCCCCAGCATTTT.

The CDR3 sequence is CASSLSGRLARKFF. The CDR3 DNA reads TGTGCCAGCAGCTTATCCGGCCGACTAGCGAGAAAGTTCTTC. The rearrangement links TRBV7-3 to TRBJ2-1; 8 nucleotides match TRBD2. The CDR3 runs to 14 residues. CDR1 SGHTA and CDR2 FQGTGA come from the germline V gene. Unmatched junction bases numbered 11, after V lost 2 bases and J lost 14 bases.

This clone was observed a single time. The chain employs TRBV6-1 and TRBJ2-7, with D perhaps TRBD1 (5 bases). The V gene's germline CDR1 is MNHNS and CDR2 SASEGT. Trimming shortened V by 3 bases and J by 0 bases, and 12 bases separated the two germline ends. The CDR3 length is 15 residues. The CDR3 loop reads CASSETERSSYEQYV. The CDR3, as DNA: TGTGCCAGCAGTGAGACAGAACGTAGCTCCTACGAGCAGTACGTC.

This chain joins TRBV27 and TRBJ1-2; maybe TRBD1 (6 bases). V was pared by 5 bases and J by 0 bases, with 10 bases between. CDR1 is MNHEY, CDR2 SMNVEV, per germline (reference sequence). The CDR3 has 14 residues. CDR3 in DNA: TGTGCCAGCAGTACTAGACAGGCTAACTATGGCTACACCTTC. Protein sequence: CASSTRQANYGYTF.

The chain links TRBV3-1 (or the pseudogene TRBV3-2) to TRBJ2-2, with a tentative D call TRBD1 (5 bases). CDR3 size: 14 residues. Germline V gives CDR1 LGHDT, CDR2 YNNKEL (reference sequence). Trimming took 8 bases from V and 4 from J, leaving 14 bases between them. The CDR3: CASRLTGSTGELFF. The CDR3 nucleotides are TGTGCCAGCCGATTAACAGGATCCACCGGGGAGCTGTTTTTT.

The V gene is TRBV19, the J gene TRBJ1-5; the D gene is possibly TRBD1 (6 bases). Trimming cost V 9 bases and J 3 bases, with 15 bases left between them. This CDR3 is built from 14 residues. CDR1 and CDR2 (germline): LNHDA, SQIVND (reference sequence). Written as DNA, the CDR3 is TGTGCCAGCTGGGGGCACCAACTCAATCAGCCCCAGCATTTT. The encoded protein is CASWGHQLNQPQHF.

V is TRBV2 and J is TRBJ1-4, with D uncertain. The CDR3 runs 13 residues. Germline loops: CDR1 SNHLY, CDR2 FYNNEI. Deletions cut 6 bases from V and 5 bases from J, with 10 bases between. The CDR3 here is CASRRDLNEKLFF. CDR3 bases: TGTGCCAGCAGACGGGATTTAAATGAAAAACTGTTTTTT.

The chain recombines TRBV6-5 with TRBJ1-4; weak D call: TRBD1 (6 bases). Trimming removed 6 bases from V and 16 bases from J, with 15 bases in between. The CDR3 is made up of 11 amino acids. Germline V gives CDR1 MNHEY, CDR2 SVGAGI. Here the CDR3 DNA reads TGTGCCAGCAGCGACAGGCTTAGGACGTTTTTT. Protein sequence: CASSDRLRTFF.

The V call is TRBV9, the J call TRBJ1-1; D may be TRBD1 (6 bases). The length of the CDR3 is 14 residues. Trimming removed 0 bases at V and 4 bases at J, with 10 bases between. The germline CDR1 and CDR2 sequences are SGDLS and YYNGEE. The CDR3 is CASSVDLGGTEAFF. The CDR3 DNA sequence: TGTGCCAGCAGCGTAGATCTAGGGGGCACTGAAGCTTTCTTT.

The chain uses TRBV5-8 and TRBJ1-2; D perhaps matches TRBD1 (5 bases). V lost 2 bases and J lost 2, with 10 bases in between. Germline assignment: CDR1 SGHTS and CDR2 YDEGEE. The CDR3 covers 14 residues. The CDR3 spells CASSFARQNYGYTF. The CDR3 DNA sequence: TGTGCCAGCAGCTTTGCCCGACAGAACTATGGCTACACCTTC.

This chain joins TRBV4-1 and TRBJ2-7, with unresolved D. Germline-derived CDR1 and CDR2 are MGHRA and YSYEKL. This CDR3 contains 13 residues. Trimming took off 3 bases at V and 2 bases at J, with 8 bases between the two ends. The CDR3 DNA follows: TGCGCCAGCAGCCACCCCGCAGCCTACGAGCAGTACTTC. Protein product: CASSHPAAYEQYF.

The chain couples TRBV9 to TRBJ2-5; D is perhaps TRBD2 (6 bases). CDR1 and CDR2 (germline): SGDLS, YYNGEE. The CDR3 contains 14 residues. Deletions cut 7 bases from V and 3 bases from J, with 16 bases between. The CDR3 nucleotides read TGTGCCAGCGGCCGTCACTGGGGGGAAGAGACCCAGTACTTC. Residues: CASGRHWGEETQYF.

The rearrangement uses TRBV11-3 and TRBJ1-1; TRBD1 might be the D (5 bases). Germline CDR1 and CDR2: SGHNT and YENEEA. V was pared by 3 bases and J by 3 bases, with 11 bases between. This CDR3 comprises 14 residues. CDR3 amino acids: CASSFGGRDTEAFF. The CDR3, as DNA: TGTGCCAGCAGCTTTGGGGGAAGGGACACTGAAGCTTTCTTT.

This chain connects TRBV5-4 to TRBJ2-1; tentatively, D is TRBD2 (6 bases). The CDR3 spans 17 residues. CDR1 SGHNT and CDR2 YYREEE come from the germline V gene (reference sequence). V was trimmed by 4 bases and J by 5 bases, leaving 22 bases between them. The CDR3 nucleotides are TGTGCCAGCAGCGCCGCGGGGCTCTTAGGGCCAGACAATGAGCAGTTCTTC. This encodes CASSAAGLLGPDNEQFF.

This clone was picked up one time. The V gene is TRBV12-3 or TRBV12-4, the J gene TRBJ1-6; possibly TRBD1 for D (5 bases). The ends were cut back, 3 bases at V and 11 bases at J, with 11 bases in the middle. There are 13 residues in the CDR3. CDR3 bases: TGTGCCAGCAGTTTCGACAGTATTACACCCCTCCACTTT. It yields the protein CASSFDSITPLHF.